The 32 T cell receptor beta chains below were found in one sample sequenced in a study of radiation and T cells in renal cell carcinoma. Measured with immunoSEQ multiplex PCR; TCRdb has only the in-frame clones, and not every one. Of nearly 50,000 clones in the sample, 75% to 85% are singletons; the top ten hold roughly 33%. This sample's time point: baseline pretreatment blood. Treatment meaning: 15 Gy SBRT to primary tumor, nephrectomy 4 weeks later. Here the sequenced sample was blood, taken from a patient whose treatment included radiotherapy and nephrectomy. These receptors came from a woman between 65 and 79 years old with renal cell carcinoma.

V and J are TRBV19 and TRBJ1-2, with 7 bases identical to TRBD1. V lost 2 bases and J lost 8; bases outside the gene matches: 14. Germline V gene lookup returns CDR1 LNHDA and CDR2 SQIVND (reference sequence). CDR3 length: 16 amino acids. The CDR3 DNA sequence: TGTGCCAGTAGTATAACTTTTGACAGGGAGTATGCGGGCTACACCTTC. Its protein is CASSITFDREYAGYTF.

The chain combines TRBV7-9 with TRBJ1-4; D gene unclear. CDR1 is SEHNR, CDR2 FQNEAQ, per germline (reference sequence). This CDR3 region has 15 residues. Trimming shortened V by 1 base and J by 3 bases, and 9 bases separated the two germline ends. The CDR3 nucleotides are TGTGCCAGCAGCTTAGGGGGTGGATCTAATGAAAAACTGTTTTTT. Its protein is CASSLGGGSNEKLFF.

This rearrangement joins TRBV7-6 to TRBJ1-5; D is uncertain. The V end was cut by 2 bases, the J end by 4 bases, with 6 bases between. The CDR3 loop spans 13 amino acids. Germline V gives CDR1 SGHVS, CDR2 FNYEAQ. This CDR3 is CASSLSWNQPQHF. The DNA of the CDR3 is TGTGCCAGCAGCTTATCTTGGAATCAGCCCCAGCATTTT. Complete variable domain (other parts from reference TRBV7-6 and TRBJ1-5): GAGVSQSPRYKVTKRGQDVALRCDPISGHVSLYWYRQALGQGPEFLTYFNYEAQQDKSGLPNDRFSAERPEGSISTLTIQRTEQRDSAMYRCASSLSWNQPQHFGDGTRLSIL.

The V call is TRBV7-9, the J call TRBJ2-3, with 10 bases identical to TRBD1. Germline CDR1 SEHNR, CDR2 FQNEAQ (reference sequence). This CDR3 contains 15 residues. The J segment lost 5 bases and the V segment lost 7 bases, leaving 9 bases of the junction unmatched. CDR3 DNA sequence: TGTGCCAGCACCCCGCCGGGACAGGGGAGAGATACGCAGTATTTT. It codes for CASTPPGQGRDTQYF.

The chain carries TRBV5-6 and TRBJ1-2; 7 bases align to TRBD1. Looked up from germline, CDR1 is SGHDT and CDR2 is YYEEEE. The CDR3 is 14 residues long. V lost 0 bases, J lost 4 bases, and 3 bases stayed unmatched. This CDR3 is CASSLGGGVYGYTF. The CDR3 DNA is TGTGCCAGCAGCTTGGGAGGGGGCGTCTATGGCTACACCTTC. Full variable domain (missing parts from reference TRBV5-6 and TRBJ1-2): DAGVTQSPTHLIKTRGQQVTLRCSPKSGHDTVSWYQQALGQGPQFIFQYYEEEERQRGNFPDRFSGHQFPNYSSELNVNALLLGDSALYLCASSLGGGVYGYTFGSGTRLTVV.

The chain uses TRBV9 and TRBJ2-3, with 7 bases fitting TRBD2. There are 15 residues in the CDR3. Unmatched junction bases numbered 3, after V lost 0 bases and J lost 2 bases. Germline CDR1 SGDLS, CDR2 YYNGEE. CDR3 in DNA: TGTGCCAGCAGCGTAGAAAGCGGGGTCACAGATACGCAGTATTTT. This codes for CASSVESGVTDTQYF.

The chain couples TRBV19 to TRBJ2-5, with D hard to call. Trimming pared 5 bases from V and 4 bases from J, leaving 11 bases between. CDR3 length: 13 amino acids. Germline CDR1 LNHDA, CDR2 SQIVND (reference sequence). CDR3 residues: CASSWRSGETQYF. The DNA for the CDR3 is TGTGCCAGTAGTTGGCGCAGTGGAGAGACCCAGTACTTC. The entire variable domain, with the rest obtained from reference TRBV19 and TRBJ2-5, is as follows: DGGITQSPKYLFRKEGQNVTLSCEQNLNHDAMYWYRQDPGQGLRLIYYSQIVNDFQKGDIAEGYSVSREKKESFPLTVTSAQKNPTAFYLCASSWRSGETQYFGPGTRLLVL.

The J gene is TRBJ1-2, the V gene TRBV4-1; the D is unclear. From germline, CDR1 is MGHRA and CDR2 YSYEKL. The CDR3 is 18 amino acids. Trimming shortened V by 0 bases and J by 7 bases, and 24 bases separated the two germline ends. The CDR3 is CASSQEREAAGPWGGYTF. DNA for the CDR3: TGCGCCAGCAGCCAAGAAAGGGAGGCAGCTGGGCCTTGGGGTGGCTACACCTTC.

The chain employs TRBV27 and TRBJ2-5, with D uncertain. CDR3 length: 15 amino acids. Germline values: CDR1 MNHEY, CDR2 SMNVEV (reference sequence). V dropped 3 bases and J dropped 2 bases, with 13 bases sitting between them. CDR3 nucleotide sequence: TGTGCCAGCAGTTTGAGTAGATTAACTCAAGAGACCCAGTACTTC. Protein: CASSLSRLTQETQYF.

This sequence joins TRBV19 and TRBJ2-3; TRBD1 agrees at 8 bases. This CDR3 has 17 amino acids. Germline-derived CDR1 and CDR2 are LNHDA and SQIVND (reference sequence). V lost 6 bases, J lost 4 bases, and 15 bases stayed unmatched. CDR3 coding DNA: TGTGCCAGTAGCTTTACACAGGGGGTTGATGGGGCAGATACGCAGTATTTT. The encoded protein is CASSFTQGVDGADTQYF.

The chain is built from TRBV6-6 and TRBJ2-7; D might be TRBD1 (5 bases). The germline V gene has CDR1 MNHNY and CDR2 SVGAGI (reference sequence). CDR3 length equals 13 residues. V lost 6 bases to trimming and J lost 1 base, with 10 bases between them. CDR3 loop: CASRPTGSYEQYF. The CDR3 DNA reads as TGTGCCAGCAGGCCTACAGGTTCCTACGAGCAGTACTTC.

This clone has only one observation. This rearrangement joins TRBV19 to TRBJ2-5, with D maybe TRBD2 (7 bases). This CDR3 has 15 residues. CDR1 is LNHDA, CDR2 SQIVND, per germline (reference sequence). V dropped 2 bases and J dropped 1 base, with 11 bases sitting between them. The DNA of the CDR3 is TGTGCCAGTAGTATAAAAGGGGGGGCCCAAGAGACCCAGTACTTC. Translated, it gives CASSIKGGAQETQYF.

The rearrangement uses TRBV6-6 and TRBJ1-2; 8 nucleotides align to TRBD1. This CDR3 spans 12 amino acids. V lost 11 bases to trimming and J lost 7 bases; unmatched junction nucleotides: 9. CDR1 MNHNY and CDR2 SVGAGI come from the germline V gene (reference sequence). The CDR3 loop reads CASDPGGIGYTF. CDR3 nucleotide sequence: TGTGCCTCCGACCCAGGGGGCATTGGCTACACCTTC.

V gene TRBV6-1 combines with J gene TRBJ2-3, with D maybe TRBD1 (5 bases). Trimming took off 3 bases at V and 1 base at J, with 8 bases between the two ends. The length of the CDR3 is 14 residues. CDR1 MNHNS and CDR2 SASEGT come from the germline V gene. The CDR3 DNA is TGTGCCAGCAGTGAGAGGACACGCACAGATACGCAGTATTTT. Translated: CASSERTRTDTQYF.

The rearrangement links TRBV27 to TRBJ2-3; no clear D gene. There are 15 residues in the CDR3. Trimming took 6 bases from V and 7 from J, leaving 20 bases between them. Germline V gene data show CDR1 as MNHEY and CDR2 as SMNVEV (reference sequence). The chain's CDR3 is CASRMTPRNAHTQYF. The CDR3 DNA follows: TGTGCCAGCAGAATGACTCCGAGAAACGCGCATACGCAGTATTTT.

The chain employs TRBV11-2 and TRBJ2-3; D is perhaps TRBD1 (6 bases). Deletions cut 0 bases from V and 1 base from J, with 14 bases between. This CDR3 spans 17 amino acids. The germline gives CDR1 SGHAT, CDR2 FQNNGV. CDR3 DNA: TGTGCCAGCAGCTTAGATTCACAGGGTCTTGGCACAGATACGCAGTATTTT. This translates into CASSLDSQGLGTDTQYF. The whole variable domain, filled in from reference TRBV11-2 and TRBJ2-3, reads EAGVAQSPRYKIIEKRQSVAFWCNPISGHATLYWYQQILGQGPKLLIQFQNNGVVDDSQLPKDRFSAERLKGVDSTLKIQPAKLEDSAVYLCASSLDSQGLGTDTQYFGPGTRLTVL.

The V gene is TRBV7-3, the J gene TRBJ2-2; D gene ambiguous. CDR1 SGHTA and CDR2 FQGTGA come from the germline V gene. V was pared by 2 bases and J by 4 bases, with 5 bases between. This CDR3 region has 13 residues. The CDR3 loop reads CASSLLSTGELFF. As DNA, the CDR3 is TGTGCCAGCAGCTTATTGAGCACCGGGGAGCTGTTTTTT.

The CDR3 DNA follows: TGTGCCACCAGCAGTACCGGGACTAGTACGGTGGTGGGGACCCAGTACTTC. It codes for CATSSTGTSTVVGTQYF. V gene TRBV15 combines with J gene TRBJ2-5; TRBD2 matches at 8 bases. The CDR3 is made up of 17 amino acids. Germline trimming cut 3 bases from V and 7 bases from J; bases unmatched to any gene: 16. Looked up from germline, CDR1 is LNHNV and CDR2 is YYDKDF (reference sequence). The full variable domain, rest sourced from reference TRBV15 and TRBJ2-5, is DAMVIQNPRYQVTQFGKPVTLSCSQTLNHNVMYWYQQKSSQAPKLLFHYYDKDFNNEADTPDNFQSRRPNTSFCFLDIRSPGLGDTAMYLCATSSTGTSTVVGTQYFGPGTRLLVL.

This chain connects TRBV6-6 to TRBJ2-3, with 11 positions matching TRBD1. The germline V gene has CDR1 MNHNY and CDR2 SVGAGI (reference sequence). The J segment lost 3 bases and the V segment lost 6 bases, leaving 8 bases of the junction unmatched. This CDR3 contains 16 residues. The CDR3 region is CASSRSGQGGTDTQYF. The CDR3 nucleotides read TGTGCCAGCAGCCGCTCGGGACAGGGGGGGACAGATACGCAGTATTTT.

The CDR3 nucleotides read TGTGCCATCAGTGATGGGACTAGCAGTGAAGATACGCAGTATTTT. Translation gives CAISDGTSSEDTQYF. The chain joins TRBV10-3 to TRBJ2-3; 9 bases match TRBD2. Germline V gene sequence: CDR1 ENHRY, CDR2 SYGVKD. The trim removed 3 bases at V and 5 bases at J, leaving 6 bases unmatched. The CDR3 covers 15 residues.

This chain uses TRBV5-6 with TRBJ1-4; no clear D gene. Trimming took 3 bases from V and 7 from J, leaving 10 bases between them. This CDR3 spans 13 amino acids. Germline CDR1 is SGHDT and CDR2 is YYEEEE. CDR3 in DNA: TGTGCCAGCAGCTCGGAGGTCAGTGAAAAACTGTTTTTT. Translating gives CASSSEVSEKLFF.

The CDR3 loop is CASSLASYNEQFF. In DNA, the CDR3 is TGTGCCAGCAGCTTAGCCTCTTACAATGAGCAGTTCTTC. The V gene is TRBV11-3, the J gene TRBJ2-1; no reliable D call. V was pared by 1 base and J by 4 bases, with 5 bases between. The germline gives CDR1 SGHNT, CDR2 YENEEA. The CDR3 runs to 13 residues.

The CDR3 coding sequence is TGTGCCAGCAGCCGGGGACAGGCTACAGACGGCTACACCTTC. Its protein product is CASSRGQATDGYTF. The chain combines TRBV7-9 with TRBJ1-2; TRBD1 agrees at 8 bases. J was trimmed by 8 bases and V by 5 bases; bases with no gene match: 10. Germline CDR1 and CDR2: SEHNR and FQNEAQ (reference sequence). The CDR3 has 14 residues.

This chain uses TRBV5-1 with TRBJ2-7; a weak D match, TRBD1 (5 bases). Looked up from germline, CDR1 is SGHRS and CDR2 is YFSETQ. Trimming removed 3 bases from V and 2 bases from J, with 15 bases in between. The CDR3 runs to 15 residues. The CDR3 spells CASSYTQGAAYEQYF. Here the CDR3 DNA reads TGCGCCAGCAGCTACACGCAAGGGGCAGCCTACGAGCAGTACTTC.

This chain uses TRBV7-2 with TRBJ1-5; a possible D gene is TRBD1 (5 bases). Looked up from germline, CDR1 is SGHTA and CDR2 is FQGNSA. Trimming pared 5 bases from V and 2 bases from J, leaving 13 bases between. This CDR3 has 15 residues. The CDR3 bases are TGTGCCAGCAGCAGTTGGGGGGACCGCAATCAGCCCCAGCATTTT. This translates into CASSSWGDRNQPQHF.

CDR3 sequence (DNA): TGTGCCAGCAGCCAACAACAGGGTGCGCAGTACTTC. This sequence encodes CASSQQQGAQYF. V usage is TRBV4-2 and J usage is TRBJ2-7; possibly TRBD1 for D (6 bases). This CDR3 comprises 12 residues. CDR1 is LGHNA, CDR2 YNFKEQ, per germline. Trimming took 2 bases from V and 9 from J, leaving 11 bases between them.

The chain carries TRBV5-1 and TRBJ2-3; tentative D call: TRBD1 (6 bases). The CDR3 loop spans 17 amino acids. CDR1 is SGHRS and CDR2 is YFSETQ in the germline V gene. Trimming shortened V by 7 bases and J by 0 bases, and 21 bases separated the two germline ends. CDR3 nucleotides: TGCGCCAGCGCTGCTGGCTCGGACAGCCGGAGCACAGATACGCAGTATTTT. Its protein is CASAAGSDSRSTDTQYF.

The chain recombines TRBV10-3 with TRBJ2-7; possible D gene TRBD1, 8 bases. V lost 6 bases and J lost 3, with 15 bases in between. Germline CDR1 ENHRY, CDR2 SYGVKD. This CDR3 spans 14 amino acids. CDR3 region: CAISETGDYYEQYF. CDR3 nucleotides: TGTGCCATCAGCGAGACAGGGGACTACTACGAGCAGTACTTC.

The rearrangement uses TRBV6-5 and TRBJ1-1, with D possibly TRBD1 on 5 matching bases. With 0 bases removed from V and 1 base from J, the gap between germline ends came to 9 bases. Germline values: CDR1 MNHEY, CDR2 SVGAGI. The CDR3 length is 15 residues. The CDR3 reads CASSYSSRANTEAFF. CDR3 nucleotides: TGTGCCAGCAGTTACTCTTCCAGGGCGAACACTGAAGCTTTCTTT.

V gene TRBV10-2 combines with J gene TRBJ1-2; D is uncertain. CDR3 length: 13 amino acids. The germline V gene encodes CDR1 WSHSY and CDR2 SAAADI. With 8 bases removed from V and 4 bases from J, the gap between germline ends came to 14 bases. CDR3 in DNA: TGCGCCAGCCAACCGGAAGGGATCTATGGCTACACCTTC. This encodes CASQPEGIYGYTF.

This clone was seen just once. The chain uses TRBV18 and TRBJ1-4; the D is unclear. CDR1 is KGHSH, CDR2 LQKENI, per germline. Trimming removed 3 bases from V and 7 bases from J, with 12 bases in between. CDR3 length: 14 amino acids. The CDR3 protein is CASSPTSVGEKLFF. The DNA for the CDR3 is TGTGCCAGCTCACCCACTTCGGTAGGTGAAAAACTGTTTTTT.

Here the CDR3 reads CASSELPGNSGNTIYF. The CDR3 coding sequence is TGTGCCAGCAGTGAACTCCCAGGCAACTCTGGAAACACCATATATTTT. The chain carries TRBV2 and TRBJ1-3; D not certain. Germline V gene data show CDR1 as SNHLY and CDR2 as FYNNEI. This CDR3 has 16 amino acids. V was trimmed by 2 bases and J by 0 bases, leaving 11 bases between them. The full variable domain, rest sourced from reference TRBV2 and TRBJ1-3, is EPEVTQTPSHQVTQMGQEVILRCVPISNHLYFYWYRQILGQKVEFLVSFYNNEISEKSEIFDDQFSVERPDGSNFTLKIRSTKLEDSAMYFCASSELPGNSGNTIYFGEGSWLTVV.